A single sample gave rise to the 21 T cell receptor beta chains below, sequenced in a study of neurological immune-mediated disorders. TCRdb reprocessed the 5' RACE reads with MiXCR, giving one entry per CDR3 protein. The sample contains roughly 67,000 distinct CDR3 sequences, around 4% of which appear only once. Material for sequencing was PBMCs. The source is a man aged 45-65 years with multiple sclerosis.

This clonotype occurred many times. The genes are TRBV5-6 and TRBJ1-2; possible D gene TRBD1, 5 bases. Looked up from germline, CDR1 is SGHDT and CDR2 is YYEEEE. Trimming took 2 bases from V and 4 from J, leaving 12 bases between them. CDR3 length equals 14 residues. The CDR3 loop is CASSLGQGGYGYTF. DNA of the CDR3: TGTGCCAGCAGCTTAGGGCAGGGAGGCTATGGCTACACCTTC.

This clonotype was recorded many times. This rearrangement joins TRBV6-6 to TRBJ1-1; D is unclear. Trimming pared 2 bases from V and 4 bases from J, leaving 8 bases between. The CDR3 sequence is 13 residues long. The germline V gene encodes CDR1 MNHNY and CDR2 SVGAGI (reference sequence). DNA for the CDR3: TGTGCCAGCAGTTACGAGGTTCCCACTGAAGCTTTCTTT. It codes for CASSYEVPTEAFF.

At least ten counts were recorded for this clonotype. The chain has TRBV28 and TRBJ2-5, with D perhaps matching TRBD1 or TRBD2 (5 bases each). Trimming removed 5 bases from V and 6 bases from J, with 16 bases in between. The germline V gene encodes CDR1 MDHEN and CDR2 SYDVKM. The CDR3 covers 14 residues. The CDR3 DNA sequence: TGTGCCAGCAGTCCCCGAGGGGTGGCAAAGACCCAGTACTTC. This translates into CASSPRGVAKTQYF.

The sample holds many counts of this clonotype. The rearrangement links TRBV5-1 to TRBJ1-5; D is unresolved. Germline CDR1 is SGHRS and CDR2 is YFSETQ. V gave up 0 bases and J gave up 6 bases, with 10 bases separating them. CDR3 length equals 14 residues. CDR3 region: CASSLEGRGQPQHF. CDR3 bases: TGCGCCAGCAGCTTGGAGGGCCGGGGTCAGCCCCAGCATTTT. Combining the CDR3 with reference TRBV5-1 and TRBJ1-5 gives the whole variable domain KAGVTQTPRYLIKTRGQQVTLSCSPISGHRSVSWYQQTPGQGLQFLFEYFSETQRNKGNFPGRFSGRQFSNSRSEMNVSTLELGDSALYLCASSLEGRGQPQHFGDGTRLSIL.

This clonotype was seen many times. The V and J genes are TRBV5-1 and TRBJ2-7; D possibly corresponds to TRBD2 (8 bases). The CDR3 loop spans 15 amino acids. V was trimmed by 3 bases and J by 2 bases, leaving 15 bases between them. Germline-derived CDR1 and CDR2 are SGHRS and YFSETQ. The CDR3 loop is CASSSRGDSTYEQYF. For the CDR3, the DNA is TGCGCCAGCAGCTCGCGGGGGGACAGCACCTACGAGCAGTACTTC.

This clonotype was counted ten times or more. The chain joins TRBV5-6 to TRBJ2-1; possibly TRBD2 for D (7 bases). V lost 4 bases, J lost 8 bases, and 16 bases lay in between. CDR1 and CDR2 (germline): SGHDT, YYEEEE. This CDR3 comprises 14 residues. The CDR3 spells CASSIGGARDEQFF. CDR3 DNA: TGTGCCAGCAGCATTGGGGGGGCCAGGGATGAGCAGTTCTTC.

This clonotype has a count of ten or more. The genes are TRBV5-6 and TRBJ2-1; tentatively, D is TRBD2 (6 bases). V was trimmed by 0 bases and J by 3 bases, leaving 7 bases between them. The CDR3 has 14 amino acids. Germline CDR1 and CDR2: SGHDT and YYEEEE. CDR3 bases: TGTGCCAGCAGCTTGGTGGGGGGCTACAATGAGCAGTTCTTC. This translates into CASSLVGGYNEQFF.

Many counts were recorded for this clonotype. This chain connects TRBV20-1 to TRBJ1-1; D ambiguous. Germline V CDR1 and CDR2: DFQATT, SNEGSKA (reference sequence). Trimming shortened V by 3 bases and J by 3 bases, and 11 bases separated the two germline ends. This CDR3 has 13 residues. CDR3 DNA sequence: TGCAGTGCTAGTCGTGAGACCTACACTGAAGCTTTCTTT. Protein product: CSASRETYTEAFF.

This clonotype has ten or more counts. The chain carries TRBV13 and TRBJ1-2; no reliable D call. V lost 0 bases to trimming and J lost 4 bases, with 12 bases between them. The germline gives CDR1 PRHDT, CDR2 FYEKMQ (reference sequence). The CDR3 runs 15 residues. CDR3 sequence: CASSLGQLALYGYTF. CDR3 DNA sequence: TGTGCCAGCAGCTTAGGACAGCTCGCACTCTATGGCTACACCTTC.

In its sample, this clonotype was seen many times. In nucleotides, the CDR3 is TGTGCCAGCAGCTGGGGAAATGAGCAGTTCTTC. It codes for CASSWGNEQFF. This rearrangement joins TRBV3-1 to TRBJ2-1; D not resolved. V was pared by 5 bases and J by 7 bases, with 6 bases between. CDR3 length equals 11 residues. Germline lookup yields CDR1 LGHDT and CDR2 YNNKEL (reference sequence).

This clonotype was observed a few times. V is TRBV12-3 or TRBV12-4 and J is TRBJ2-7, with D hard to call. This CDR3 has 14 residues. The V end lost 1 base, the J end lost 3 bases, and 10 bases lay between the germline ends. The CDR3 sequence: CASSLVGKGYEQYF. The CDR3 region has the DNA TGTGCCAGCAGTTTAGTTGGAAAGGGCTACGAGCAGTACTTC.

Points on this clonotype: Since no conserved phenylalanine or tryptophan closes the CDR3, a read error is the likely cause. The chain links TRBV7-8 to TRBJ2-5; TRBD2 might be the D (5 bases). This CDR3 region has 12 residues. Germline V CDR1 and CDR2: SGHVS, FQNEAQ. V lost 3 bases and J lost 3, with 5 bases in between. The CDR3 is CASSLREETQYN. DNA for the CDR3: TGTGCCAGCAGCTTGAGGGAAGAGACCCAGTACAAC.

This clonotype was recorded at least ten times. This chain connects TRBV12-3 or TRBV12-4 to TRBJ2-1; 12 positions agree with TRBD2. The ends lost 5 bases at V and 4 bases at J; junction bases unmatched: 6. This CDR3 is built from 16 residues. As DNA, the CDR3 is TGTGCCAGCAGTCTTGGACTAGCGGGGATTTACAATGAGCAGTTCTTC. Its protein product is CASSLGLAGIYNEQFF.

To note about this clonotype: This could be a read error, since a much larger clone is one nucleotide away. V usage is TRBV4-1 and J usage is TRBJ1-2; the match to TRBD1 covers 7 bases. V shed 5 bases, J shed 3 bases, and the junction held 9 bases outside the gene matches. This CDR3 contains 15 residues. CDR1 and CDR2 from the germline V gene are MGHRA and YSYEKL. CDR3 sequence reads: CASSNQGELYYGYTF. The CDR3 coding sequence is TGCGCCAGCAGCAATCAGGGGGAACTTTACTATGGCTACACCTTC.

This clonotype came up many times. V usage is TRBV5-1 and J usage is TRBJ2-3; D is undetermined. The CDR3 extends over 11 amino acids. Trimming shortened V by 4 bases and J by 4 bases, and 4 bases separated the two germline ends. Germline-derived CDR1 and CDR2 are SGHRS and YFSETQ. CDR3 coding DNA: TGCGCCAGCAGCCAATCAGATACGCAGTATTTT. Translated: CASSQSDTQYF.

This clonotype was picked up many times. This chain connects TRBV10-3 to TRBJ1-4; TRBD1 aligns across 7 bases. The CDR3 runs to 14 residues. The germline V gene has CDR1 ENHRY and CDR2 SYGVKD. The V and J ends lost 4 bases and 8 bases, in that order; junction bases with no gene match: 7. CDR3 in amino acids: CAISGGGAGEKLFF. The CDR3, as DNA: TGTGCCATCAGTGGAGGGGGCGCTGGGGAAAAACTGTTTTTT.

This clonotype was detected many times. The rearrangement links TRBV5-1 to TRBJ2-2; possible D gene TRBD1, 5 bases. Deletions cut 4 bases from V and 0 bases from J, with 10 bases between. Looked up from germline, CDR1 is SGHRS and CDR2 is YFSETQ. The CDR3 is 15 amino acids. CDR3 DNA: TGCGCCAGCAGCCCTAAGGGGTCGAACACCGGGGAGCTGTTTTTT. It yields the protein CASSPKGSNTGELFF.

This clonotype occurred many times. The rearrangement links TRBV7-9 to TRBJ1-2; D may be TRBD1 (5 bases). The V end lost 1 base, the J end lost 6 bases, and 12 bases lay between the germline ends. Germline V gene data show CDR1 as SEHNR and CDR2 as FQNEAQ (reference sequence). The CDR3 consists of 14 residues. The DNA of the CDR3 is TGTGCCAGCAGCTTAGACTTGGGGGGACATGGCTACACCTTC. It specifies CASSLDLGGHGYTF.

Ten or more counts support this clonotype. The chain recombines TRBV6-5 with TRBJ1-1; D remains unclear. The CDR3 has 12 amino acids. Germline loops: CDR1 MNHEY, CDR2 SVGAGI. The CDR3 spells CAAEGVNSEAFF. CDR3 sequence (DNA): TGTGCGGCGGAGGGAGTAAACTCTGAAGCTTTCTTT.

This clonotype was recorded at least ten times. The gene calls are TRBV5-1 and TRBJ1-6; 7 bases are a match to TRBD1. V was clipped by 4 bases and J by 9 bases; unmatched bases: 10. This CDR3 has 15 residues. CDR1 and CDR2 (germline): SGHRS, YFSETQ. The CDR3 sequence is CASSEAGGISSPLHF. As DNA, the CDR3 is TGCGCCAGCAGCGAGGCAGGGGGAATTAGTTCACCCCTCCACTTT.

This clonotype has ten or more counts. The CDR3 protein is CATSGTGELNTEAFF. CDR3 coding DNA: TGTGCCACCAGCGGGACAGGGGAGTTGAACACTGAAGCTTTCTTT. The rearrangement links TRBV15 to TRBJ1-1; 10 bases agree with TRBD1. The CDR3 is 15 amino acids. J was trimmed by 0 bases and V by 5 bases; bases with no gene match: 3. Germline V lookup: CDR1 LNHNV, CDR2 YYDKDF (reference sequence).